These T cell receptor beta chains were read from a single sample in a study of OX40 agonist ivuxolimab in advanced cancers. Only in-frame clones appear in the TCRdb table, and some are missing; sequencing was by immunoSEQ multiplex PCR. Of over 55,000 clones listed, 90% to 95% are singletons. This material consisted of CD4+ or CD8+ T cells sorted from blood, taken in a trial of the OX40 agonist ivuxolimab. Receptor source: an adult with an advanced solid tumor such as melanoma, head and neck, liver or kidney cancer. CDR3s include the opening cysteine and the closing phenylalanine or tryptophan. A D gene is named only where the DNA matches it firmly. Some rows have no size entry. The others give once, few or many, or a class for an expanded clone.

v_gene	j_gene	d_gene	abundance	CDR3aa	CDR3nt
TRBV29-1	TRBJ2-6	TRBD1	-	CSVTGAGANVLTF	TGCAGCGTTACAGGGGCTGGGGCCAACGTCCTGACTTTC
TRBV30	TRBJ2-1	TRBD2	-	CAWSVAGLNEQFF	TGTGCCTGGAGTGTAGCGGGATTAAATGAGCAGTTCTTC
TRBV2	TRBJ1-4	-	once	CASSQRRTNEKLFF	TGTGCCAGCAGTCAAAGGAGGACTAATGAAAAACTGTTTTTT
TRBV5-1	TRBJ1-3	TRBD1	-	CASSPPGGQGVGNTIYF	TGCGCCAGCAGCCCACCGGGAGGACAGGGGGTCGGAAACACCATATATTTT
TRBV18	TRBJ2-7	-	-	CASSATAGTYEQYF	TGTGCCAGCTCAGCGACTGCGGGAACCTACGAGCAGTACTTC
TRBV19	TRBJ1-5	-	few	CASSSLGASFQPQHF	TGTGCCAGTAGTTCTCTAGGGGCCAGTTTTCAGCCCCAGCATTTT
TRBV7-2	TRBJ2-1	TRBD2	-	CASSYILANEQFF	TGTGCCAGCAGCTACATACTAGCGAATGAGCAGTTCTTC
TRBV2	TRBJ1-5	-	once	CASSQGNNQPQHF	TGTGCCAGCTCTCAGGGGAACAATCAGCCCCAGCATTTT
TRBV30	TRBJ1-2	-	-	CAWSSTGFSGYTF	TGTGCCTGGAGTTCCACAGGGTTTAGCGGCTACACCTTC
TRBV7-2	TRBJ2-1	-	-	CASSHGTYEGNEQFF	TGTGCCAGCAGCCACGGGACTTACGAGGGAAATGAGCAGTTCTTC